These T cell receptor beta chains were read from a single sample in a study of PD-1 blockade in classical Hodgkin lymphoma. Sequencing was performed with immunoSEQ multiplex PCR; in TCRdb, only in-frame clones are kept and a portion is missing. Of tens of thousands of clones listed, more than 70% are singletons. This specimen consisted of peripheral blood mononuclear cells (PBMCs), obtained at baseline. These receptors were taken from a human donor with classical Hodgkin lymphoma. CDR3s leave out the opening cysteine and the closing phenylalanine or tryptophan.

J gene | CDR3 length | V gene | CDR3 protein
TRBJ2-5 | 14 | TRBV5-3 | ARSLTGGVVTETQY
TRBJ1-1 | 12 | TRBV7-9 | ASISSGGYTEAF
TRBJ1-4 | 12 | TRBV12-2 | ASPPGPWNEKLF
TRBJ2-3 | 17 | TRBV7-6 | ASSRSLFGPEENTDTQY
TRBJ1-5 | 14 | TRBV6-5 | ASSYSNPGTGMPQH
TRBJ1-5 | 10 | TRBV29-1 | SVVGLNQPQH
TRBJ2-5 | 15 | TRBV7-9 | ASQGGLAGGAGGTQY
TRBJ2-7 | 10 | TRBV9 | ASSAQGVEQY
TRBJ2-5 | 12 | TRBV7-6 | ASSFGPTQETQY
TRBJ1-6 | 11 | TRBV6-6 | ASTGGYNSPLH
TRBJ2-7 | 14 | TRBV4-2 | ASSQRGWQGDREQY
TRBJ1-2 | 12 | TRBV6-5 | ASSYSWGWGGYT
TRBJ1-2 | 11 | TRBV5-4 | ASVQGEGYGYT
TRBJ2-7 | 9 | TRBV6-6 | AARGSYEQY
TRBJ1-1 | 12 | TRBV6-1 | ASRGGGMNTEAF